The 31 T cell receptor beta chains below come from one sample, sequenced in a study of T cells after yellow fever vaccination. TCRdb re-called the 5' RACE reads with MiXCR, one entry per CDR3 protein. The profile shows about 400,000 distinct CDR3 sequences, 6.2% of them singletons. The source material was PBMCs, sampled 5 days after the yellow fever booster vaccination. Receptors were obtained from a man in his thirties or forties who received the YFV17D yellow fever vaccine.

This clonotype was counted only a few times. This chain connects TRBV11-2 to TRBJ1-1; the match to TRBD1 covers 7 bases. From germline, CDR1 is SGHAT and CDR2 FQNNGV. There are 15 residues in the CDR3. V lost 0 bases and J lost 4; bases outside the gene matches: 5. The CDR3 DNA reads TGTGCCAGCAGCTTAGAAGACAGGGAGGCCACTGAAGCTTTCTTT. It yields the protein CASSLEDREATEAFF.

This sequence joins TRBV7-8 and TRBJ2-5; 8 bases match TRBD2. Losses at the gene ends were 2 bases for V and 2 bases for J; bases not matched to a gene: 7. The germline CDR1 and CDR2 sequences are SGHVS and FQNEAQ. The CDR3 sequence is 16 residues long. The CDR3 loop is CASSLISGLAQETQYF. The CDR3 DNA reads as TGTGCCAGCAGCTTAATTTCTGGACTAGCTCAAGAGACCCAGTACTTC.

This rearrangement joins TRBV7-2 to TRBJ1-1; possibly TRBD1 for D (5 bases). Germline CDR1 and CDR2: SGHTA and FQGNSA. The CDR3 totals 12 residues. The V and J ends lost 5 bases and 7 bases respectively, with 11 bases between them. The CDR3 is CASSRGGSEAFF. The CDR3 region has the DNA TGTGCCAGCAGCCGGGGCGGCAGTGAAGCTTTCTTT. The full variable domain, completed using reference TRBV7-2 and TRBJ1-1, is GAGVSQSPSNKVTEKGKDVELRCDPISGHTALYWYRQSLGQGLEFLIYFQGNSAPDKSGLPSDRFSAERTGGSVSTLTIQRTQQEDSAVYLCASSRGGSEAFFGQGTRLTVV.

The chain carries TRBV5-1 and TRBJ2-7, with D unclear. The CDR3 loop spans 13 amino acids. Per the germline V gene, CDR1 is SGHRS and CDR2 is YFSETQ. V was shortened by 4 bases and J by 2 bases, with 10 bases between the two germline ends. DNA of the CDR3: TGCGCCAGCAGCCCAACTTCGACCTACGAGCAGTACTTC. Residues: CASSPTSTYEQYF.

This clonotype was seen repeatedly, ten times or more. A read error may account for a junction end that differs from germline. The chain employs TRBV5-1 and TRBJ2-7; D might be TRBD1 or TRBD2, each matching 6 bases. The CDR3 is made up of 15 amino acids. Germline CDR1 is SGHRS and CDR2 is YFSETQ. The CDR3 loop reads CASSLGGLSSYEQYF. In nucleotides, the CDR3 is TGTGCCAGCAGCTTAGGGGGGTTAAGCTCCTACGAGCAGTACTTC.

This clonotype has a count of ten or more. The CDR3 is CASSFRDNYGYTF. CDR3 in DNA: TGTGCCAGCAGCTTCCGGGACAACTATGGCTACACCTTC. V usage is TRBV7-2 and J usage is TRBJ1-2, with a weak D call TRBD1 (5 bases). The CDR3 totals 13 residues. The germline CDR1 and CDR2 sequences are SGHTA and FQGNSA. Trimming stripped 3 bases from V and 2 bases from J, with 7 bases between.

In its sample, this clonotype was seen a few times. This chain links TRBV18 with TRBJ2-3, with D possibly matching TRBD1 (6 bases). V lost 4 bases and J 4 bases, leaving 12 bases between the germline ends. Germline V gene sequence: CDR1 KGHSH, CDR2 LQKENI. The CDR3 sequence is 14 residues long. The CDR3 DNA follows: TGTGCCAGCTCACGAGGGGGTACGGCAGATACGCAGTATTTT. This sequence encodes CASSRGGTADTQYF.

This clonotype has at least ten counts. DNA of the CDR3: TGTGCCAGCACCTCTCGGGGGGCTAGCTCCTACGAGCAGTACTTC. This gives the protein CASTSRGASSYEQYF. V usage is TRBV7-2 and J usage is TRBJ2-7; possible D gene TRBD2, 7 bases. Germline V gene sequence: CDR1 SGHTA, CDR2 FQGNSA. V lost 7 bases and J 0 bases, leaving 16 bases between the germline ends. CDR3 size: 15 residues.

This clonotype occurred a few times. The chain employs TRBV12-3 or TRBV12-4 and TRBJ2-5, with TRBD1 matching 10 bases. V gave up 5 bases and J gave up 0 bases; unmatched junction bases: 9. There are 17 residues in the CDR3. As DNA, the CDR3 is TGTGCCAGCAGTCCGCACCCCGGACAGGGGGACCAAGAGACCCAGTACTTC. Amino acid sequence: CASSPHPGQGDQETQYF.

This clonotype turned up a few times. The rearrangement joins TRBV7-9 to TRBJ2-5; D remains ambiguous. The CDR3 length is 12 residues. The germline V gene has CDR1 SEHNR and CDR2 FQNEAQ (reference sequence). With 5 bases removed from V and 7 bases from J, the gap between germline ends came to 11 bases. As DNA, the CDR3 is TGTGCCAGCAGCATCCAAGGTGCGACCCAGTACTTC. This sequence encodes CASSIQGATQYF.

This clonotype was seen ten or more times. The chain employs TRBV6-5 and TRBJ1-2; D remains ambiguous. Deletions cut 6 bases from V and 2 bases from J, with 19 bases between. Germline V CDR1 and CDR2: MNHEY, SVGAGI. This CDR3 comprises 16 residues. The CDR3 DNA sequence: TGTGCCAGCAGCATATCCAAAAACGGGATCAACTATGGCTACACCTTC. Encoded protein: CASSISKNGINYGYTF.

This rearrangement joins TRBV18 to TRBJ2-4, with D maybe TRBD1 (6 bases). Looked up from germline, CDR1 is KGHSH and CDR2 is LQKENI. The CDR3 runs to 15 residues. V was trimmed by 2 bases and J by 4 bases, leaving 12 bases between them. This chain's CDR3 is CASSPTIGQKNIQYF. CDR3 in DNA: TGTGCCAGCTCACCAACTATTGGACAGAAAAACATTCAGTACTTC.

This clonotype was seen only a few times. V is TRBV5-1 and J is TRBJ1-2, with a possible D match to TRBD1 (6 bases). The ends were cut back, 1 base at V and 8 bases at J, with 12 bases in the middle. The CDR3 sequence is 13 residues long. Germline V gene data show CDR1 as SGHRS and CDR2 as YFSETQ. CDR3: CASSLRPGDGYTF. For the CDR3, the DNA is TGCGCCAGCAGCTTGAGGCCAGGGGACGGCTACACCTTC. Together with reference TRBV5-1 and TRBJ1-2, the CDR3 gives the full variable domain: KAGVTQTPRYLIKTRGQQVTLSCSPISGHRSVSWYQQTPGQGLQFLFEYFSETQRNKGNFPGRFSGRQFSNSRSEMNVSTLELGDSALYLCASSLRPGDGYTFGSGTRLTVV.

The table lists this clonotype with many counts. The chain couples TRBV4-1 to TRBJ2-7; D is perhaps TRBD1 (6 bases). The CDR3 is made up of 14 amino acids. V lost 1 base, J lost 2 bases, and 9 bases lay in between. Germline V gives CDR1 MGHRA, CDR2 YSYEKL. The DNA for the CDR3 is TGCGCCAGCAGCCAAGGGGACATGACCTACGAGCAGTACTTC. It is translated as CASSQGDMTYEQYF.

The gene calls are TRBV20-1 and TRBJ1-6; D is unclear. Trimming pared 4 bases from V and 7 bases from J, leaving 11 bases between. The CDR3 spans 13 residues. Per the germline V gene, CDR1 is DFQATT and CDR2 is SNEGSKA (reference sequence). The DNA for the CDR3 is TGCAGTGCTATTGCTGGAGCGAATTCACCCCTCCACTTT. This translates into CSAIAGANSPLHF.

Ten or more counts support this clonotype. This chain joins TRBV20-1 and TRBJ2-3; perhaps TRBD1 as D (5 bases). Germline V lookup: CDR1 DFQATT, CDR2 SNEGSKA (reference sequence). V lost 6 bases and J lost 5, with 15 bases in between. The CDR3 sequence is 13 residues long. CDR3 residues: CSALELQGDTQYF. The CDR3 DNA follows: TGCAGTGCCCTAGAGTTGCAGGGAGATACGCAGTATTTT.

This chain uses TRBV29-1 with TRBJ2-7; no definite D call. The CDR3 is 11 amino acids. V was trimmed by 5 bases and J by 2 bases, leaving 7 bases between them. The germline V gene has CDR1 SQVTM and CDR2 ANQGSEA. DNA of the CDR3: TGCAGCGTTTCACAGCCCTACGAGCAGTACTTC. Its translation is CSVSQPYEQYF.

The V gene is TRBV4-2, the J gene TRBJ2-3; 8 nucleotides agree with TRBD2. CDR1 LGHNA and CDR2 YNFKEQ come from the germline V gene. The CDR3 has 16 residues. After removal of 1 base from V and 1 base from J, the junction contained 4 bases not matched to a gene. CDR3 protein: CASSQGREVRTDTQYF. For the CDR3, the DNA is TGTGCCAGCAGCCAAGGGCGGGAGGTGCGCACAGATACGCAGTATTTT.

This clonotype has at least ten counts. V usage is TRBV13 and J usage is TRBJ2-4; possible D gene TRBD2, 6 bases. Germline V gives CDR1 PRHDT, CDR2 FYEKMQ (reference sequence). The ends were cut back, 5 bases at V and 6 bases at J, with 17 bases in the middle. This CDR3 is 15 amino acids long. The CDR3 bases are TGTGCCAGCAGCGCGGGGCGGGACCCCCCAAACATTCAGTACTTC. Translating it yields CASSAGRDPPNIQYF.

The V gene is TRBV28, the J gene TRBJ2-1; D may match TRBD1 or TRBD2 (6 bases each). CDR1 is MDHEN and CDR2 is SYDVKM in the germline V gene. V shed 7 bases and J shed 13 bases, with 26 bases lying between them. The CDR3 covers 15 residues. Written as DNA, the CDR3 is TGTGCCAGCACCTTGGGCCGGGGGCCGATAGCCGATCAGTTCTTC. Its translation: CASTLGRGPIADQFF.

The table lists this clonotype with many counts. The chain recombines TRBV5-1 with TRBJ2-2; unclear D gene. Germline CDR1 and CDR2: SGHRS and YFSETQ. V gave up 0 bases and J gave up 3 bases, with 3 bases separating them. The CDR3 has 13 residues. The CDR3 DNA follows: TGCGCCAGCAGCTTGGTCCACACCGGGGAGCTGTTTTTT. Its protein is CASSLVHTGELFF.

This clonotype has a count of ten or more. This chain joins TRBV7-9 and TRBJ2-1, with a possible D match to TRBD1 (5 bases). The CDR3 has 15 amino acids. Germline lookup yields CDR1 SEHNR and CDR2 FQNEAQ (reference sequence). V lost 6 bases to trimming and J lost 0 bases, with 12 bases between them. This CDR3 reads CASSLRQSSYNEQFF. The CDR3 DNA is TGTGCCAGCAGTTTACGACAGAGCTCCTACAATGAGCAGTTCTTC. Full variable domain (outside the CDR3, taken from reference TRBV7-9 and TRBJ2-1): DTGVSQNPRHKITKRGQNVTFRCDPISEHNRLYWYRQTLGQGPEFLTYFQNEAQLEKSRLLSDRFSAERPKGSFSTLEIQRTEQGDSAMYLCASSLRQSSYNEQFFGPGTRLTVL.

The rearrangement uses TRBV7-2 and TRBJ2-1; 12 nucleotides agree with TRBD2. The J segment lost 2 bases and the V segment lost 5 bases, leaving 7 bases of the junction unmatched. The germline V gene encodes CDR1 SGHTA and CDR2 FQGNSA. The CDR3 is made up of 17 amino acids. The CDR3 sequence: CASSLGTSGLTYNEQFF. The CDR3 DNA follows: TGTGCCAGCAGCCTTGGGACTAGCGGGTTAACCTACAATGAGCAGTTCTTC.

This clonotype has ten or more counts. CDR3 protein: CASSNRQGRNDEQFF. The CDR3 DNA sequence: TGTGCCAGCAGTAACCGACAGGGAAGGAACGATGAGCAGTTCTTC. The rearrangement links TRBV6-2 or TRBV6-3 to TRBJ2-1; 7 nucleotides align to TRBD1. This CDR3 comprises 15 residues. V dropped 5 bases and J dropped 8; count of bases not matched to a gene: 12. Germline CDR1 is MNHEY and CDR2 is SVGEGT.

This clonotype was seen ten or more times. This sequence joins TRBV25-1 and TRBJ2-7, with 8 positions matching TRBD1. The CDR3 runs to 15 residues. The germline V gene has CDR1 MGHDK and CDR2 SYGVNS. Trimming cost V 4 bases and J 0 bases; bases outside gene matches: 5. The CDR3: CASSGSGGPSYEQYF. Here the CDR3 DNA reads TGTGCCAGCAGTGGTTCAGGGGGCCCCTCCTACGAGCAGTACTTC.

This clonotype was detected many times. The chain's CDR3 is CASSPMTRDEQFF. CDR3 bases: TGTGCCAGCAGCCCGATGACGAGGGATGAGCAGTTCTTC. The gene calls are TRBV7-8 and TRBJ2-1; a possible D gene is TRBD2 (5 bases). The V end was cut by 5 bases, the J end by 8 bases, with 13 bases between. The CDR3 is 13 residues long. Looked up from germline, CDR1 is SGHVS and CDR2 is FQNEAQ.

The table lists this clonotype with a few counts. The chain joins TRBV6-2 or TRBV6-3 to TRBJ2-1; the D is unclear. The ends were cut back, 2 bases at V and 7 bases at J, with 9 bases in the middle. Germline-derived CDR1 and CDR2 are MNHEY and SVGEGT. There are 13 residues in the CDR3. The CDR3: CASSYGQLNEQFF. CDR3 nucleotides: TGTGCCAGCAGTTACGGCCAACTGAATGAGCAGTTCTTC.

The table lists this clonotype with many counts. The chain employs TRBV10-1 and TRBJ2-5; the D gene could be TRBD1 or TRBD2 (5 bases each). V gave up 6 bases and J gave up 5 bases, with 13 bases separating them. The CDR3 sequence is 13 residues long. CDR1 is WNHNN, CDR2 SYGVQD, per germline (reference sequence). CDR3 sequence reads: CASSPGPKETQYF. The CDR3 DNA follows: TGCGCCAGCAGCCCGGGACCGAAGGAGACCCAGTACTTC.

The chain is built from TRBV18 and TRBJ2-5; D is possibly TRBD1 or TRBD2 (5 bases each). The V gene lost 2 bases and the J gene lost 9 bases, with 13 bases spanning the gap. The CDR3 runs to 13 residues. CDR1 and CDR2 (germline): KGHSH, LQKENI. The CDR3 spells CASSPDDLGAQYF. Written as DNA, the CDR3 is TGTGCCAGCTCACCAGACGACTTGGGGGCCCAGTACTTC.

The J gene is TRBJ1-1, the V gene TRBV7-6; D is perhaps TRBD1 (5 bases). Germline assignment: CDR1 SGHVS and CDR2 FNYEAQ. There are 15 residues in the CDR3. Trimming pared 2 bases from V and 9 bases from J, leaving 19 bases between. CDR3 sequence: CASSLSGGIGAKAFF. The CDR3 DNA reads TGTGCCAGCAGCTTATCGGGGGGGATAGGGGCAAAAGCTTTCTTT.

This chain connects TRBV10-3 to TRBJ1-1; tentative D call: TRBD1 (5 bases). This CDR3 has 16 amino acids. Germline lookup yields CDR1 ENHRY and CDR2 SYGVKD. Between the trimmed V and J ends, which lost 8 bases and 0 bases, there was a span of 19 bases. The CDR3 region has the DNA TGTGCCATCGCTCCCGCCCTAGCGGACATGAACACTGAAGCTTTCTTT. Its protein is CAIAPALADMNTEAFF.